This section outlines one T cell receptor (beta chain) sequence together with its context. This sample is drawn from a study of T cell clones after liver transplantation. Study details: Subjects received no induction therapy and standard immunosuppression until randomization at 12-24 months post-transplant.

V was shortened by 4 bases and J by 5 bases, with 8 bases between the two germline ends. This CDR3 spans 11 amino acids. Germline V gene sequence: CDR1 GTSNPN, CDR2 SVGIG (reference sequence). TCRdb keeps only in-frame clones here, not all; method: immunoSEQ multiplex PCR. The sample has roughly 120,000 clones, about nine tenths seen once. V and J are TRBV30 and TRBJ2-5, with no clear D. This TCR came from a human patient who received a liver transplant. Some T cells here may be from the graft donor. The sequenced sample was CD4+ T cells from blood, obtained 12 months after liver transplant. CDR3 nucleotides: TGTGCCTGGACCCACATGGAGACCCAGTACTTC. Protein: CAWTHMETQYF.